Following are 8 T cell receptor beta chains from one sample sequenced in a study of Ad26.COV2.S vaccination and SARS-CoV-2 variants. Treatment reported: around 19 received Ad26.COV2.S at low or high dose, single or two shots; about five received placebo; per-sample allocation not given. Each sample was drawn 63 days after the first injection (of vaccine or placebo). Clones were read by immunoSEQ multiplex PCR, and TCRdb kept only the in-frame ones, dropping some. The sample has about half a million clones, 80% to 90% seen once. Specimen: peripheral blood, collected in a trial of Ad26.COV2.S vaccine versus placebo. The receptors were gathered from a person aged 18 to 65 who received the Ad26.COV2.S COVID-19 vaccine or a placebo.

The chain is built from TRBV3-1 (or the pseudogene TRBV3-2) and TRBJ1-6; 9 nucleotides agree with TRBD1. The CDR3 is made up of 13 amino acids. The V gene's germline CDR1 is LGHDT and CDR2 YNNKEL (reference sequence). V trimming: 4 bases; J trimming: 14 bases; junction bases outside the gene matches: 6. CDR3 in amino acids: CASSRTGEFTLHF. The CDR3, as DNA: TGTGCCAGCAGCCGGACAGGGGAATTCACCCTCCACTTT.

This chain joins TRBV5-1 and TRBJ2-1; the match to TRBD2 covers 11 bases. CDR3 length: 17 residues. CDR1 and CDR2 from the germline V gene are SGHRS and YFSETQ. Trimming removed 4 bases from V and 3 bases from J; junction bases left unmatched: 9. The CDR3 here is CASSTPGLAENYNEQFF. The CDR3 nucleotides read TGCGCCAGCAGCACCCCGGGACTAGCGGAAAACTACAATGAGCAGTTCTTC.

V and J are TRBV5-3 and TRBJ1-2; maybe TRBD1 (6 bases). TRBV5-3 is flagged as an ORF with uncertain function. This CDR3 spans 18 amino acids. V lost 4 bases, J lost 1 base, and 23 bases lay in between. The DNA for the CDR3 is TGTGCCAGAAGCCTACGCGGGGGGGCCCCAAGCTGTAACTATGGCTACACCTTC. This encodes CARSLRGGAPSCNYGYTF.

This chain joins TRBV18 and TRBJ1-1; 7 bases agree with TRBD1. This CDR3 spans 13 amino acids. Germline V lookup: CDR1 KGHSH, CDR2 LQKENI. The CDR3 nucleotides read TGTGCGACCGGGACAGCGAAGAACACTGAAGCTTTCTTT. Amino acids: CATGTAKNTEAFF.

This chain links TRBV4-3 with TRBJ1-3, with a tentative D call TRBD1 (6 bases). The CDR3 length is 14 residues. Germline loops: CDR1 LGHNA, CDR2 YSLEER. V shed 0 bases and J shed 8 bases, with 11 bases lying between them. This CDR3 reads CASSQDRGWDTIYF. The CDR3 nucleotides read TGCGCCAGCAGCCAAGACAGGGGTTGGGACACCATATATTTT.

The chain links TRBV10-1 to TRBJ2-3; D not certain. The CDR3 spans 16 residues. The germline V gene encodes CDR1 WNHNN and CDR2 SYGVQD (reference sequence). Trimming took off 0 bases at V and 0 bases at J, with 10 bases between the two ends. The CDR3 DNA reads TGCGCCAGCAGTGAGTCGATGGTGGGAAGCACAGATACGCAGTATTTT. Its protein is CASSESMVGSTDTQYF.

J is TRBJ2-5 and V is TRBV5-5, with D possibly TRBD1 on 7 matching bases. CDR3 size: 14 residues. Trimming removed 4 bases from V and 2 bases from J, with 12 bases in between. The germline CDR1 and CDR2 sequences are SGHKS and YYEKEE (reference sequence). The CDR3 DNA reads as TGTGCCAGCAGCCGGACAGGAGGGCAAGAGACCCAGTACTTC. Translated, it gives CASSRTGGQETQYF.

The CDR3 DNA reads TGCGCCAGCAGCTCCCAGGGGGGGAACACCGGGGAGCTGTTTTTT. This codes for CASSSQGGNTGELFF. V usage is TRBV5-1 and J usage is TRBJ2-2, with a tentative D call TRBD1 (7 bases). The CDR3 extends over 15 amino acids. Deletions cut 3 bases from V and 1 base from J, with 10 bases between. From germline, CDR1 is SGHRS and CDR2 YFSETQ.